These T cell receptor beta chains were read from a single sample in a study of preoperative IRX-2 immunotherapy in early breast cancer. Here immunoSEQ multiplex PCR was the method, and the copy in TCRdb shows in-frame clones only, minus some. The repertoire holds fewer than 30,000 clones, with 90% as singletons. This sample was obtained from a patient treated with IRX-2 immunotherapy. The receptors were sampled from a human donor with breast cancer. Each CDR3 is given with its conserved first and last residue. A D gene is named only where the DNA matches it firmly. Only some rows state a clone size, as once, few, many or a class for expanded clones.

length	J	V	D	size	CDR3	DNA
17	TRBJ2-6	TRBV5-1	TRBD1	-	CASSLGQGSSGANVLTF	TGCGCCAGCAGCTTAGGACAGGGGAGCTCTGGGGCCAACGTCCTGACTTTC
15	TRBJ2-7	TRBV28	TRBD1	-	CASRGQGARSYEQYF	TGTGCCAGCAGGGGACAGGGGGCTCGAAGCTACGAGCAGTACTTC
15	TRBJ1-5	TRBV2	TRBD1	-	CASSGTGGSNQPQHF	TGTGCCAGCAGTGGGACAGGGGGGAGCAATCAGCCCCAGCATTTT
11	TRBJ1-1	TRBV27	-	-	CASSRGREAFF	TGTGCCAGCAGTCGCGGACGAGAAGCTTTCTTT
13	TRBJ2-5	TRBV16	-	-	CASSQGGQETQYF	TGTGCCAGCAGCCAAGGGGGACAAGAGACCCAGTACTTC
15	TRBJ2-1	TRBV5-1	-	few	CASSLGPSSYNEQFF	TGCGCCAGCAGCTTGGGACCAAGCTCCTACAATGAGCAGTTCTTC
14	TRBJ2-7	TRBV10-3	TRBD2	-	CAITSGRNSYEQYF	TGTGCCATCACCAGCGGGAGGAACTCCTACGAGCAGTACTTC
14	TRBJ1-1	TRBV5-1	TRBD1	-	CASSSGTVGTEAFF	TGCGCCAGCAGCTCCGGGACAGTTGGAACTGAAGCTTTCTTT
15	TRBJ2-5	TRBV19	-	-	CASSIEGGFGETQYF	TGTGCCAGTAGTATAGAAGGGGGGTTTGGAGAGACCCAGTACTTC
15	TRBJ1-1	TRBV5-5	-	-	CASSFAGARGTEAFF	TGTGCCAGCAGCTTCGCGGGGGCGCGGGGCACTGAAGCTTTCTTT
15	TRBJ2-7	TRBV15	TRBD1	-	CATSRDKTGDYEQYF	TGTGCCACCAGCAGAGATAAAACAGGGGACTACGAGCAGTACTTC
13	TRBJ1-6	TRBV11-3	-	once	CASSGTGNSPLHF	TGTGCCAGCAGCGGGACTGGAAATTCACCCCTCCACTTT
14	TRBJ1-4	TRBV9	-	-	CASSVGGSNEKLFF	TGTGCCAGCAGCGTAGGAGGATCTAATGAAAAACTGTTTTTT
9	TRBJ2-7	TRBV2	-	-	CASSDEQYF	TGTGCCAGCAGTGACGAGCAGTACTTC